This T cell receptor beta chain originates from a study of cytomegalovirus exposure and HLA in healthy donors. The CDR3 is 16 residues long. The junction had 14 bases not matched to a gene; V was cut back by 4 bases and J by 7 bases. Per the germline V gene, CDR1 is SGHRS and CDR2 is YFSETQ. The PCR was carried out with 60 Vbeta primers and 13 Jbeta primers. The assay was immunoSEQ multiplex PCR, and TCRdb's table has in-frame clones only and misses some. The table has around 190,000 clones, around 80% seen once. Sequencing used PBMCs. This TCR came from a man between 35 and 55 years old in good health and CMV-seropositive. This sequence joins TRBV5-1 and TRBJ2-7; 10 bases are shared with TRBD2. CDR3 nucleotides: TGCGCCAGCAGCCGTACTGGGGCTAGCGGGAGTTATGAGCAGTACTTC. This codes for CASSRTGASGSYEQYF.